These 6 T cell receptor beta chains came from one sample sequenced in a study of beta chain features in type 1 diabetes. TCRB transcripts that were expressed got sequenced, as all of the isolated RNA had been reverse transcribed. Data came from immunoSEQ multiplex PCR; TCRdb stores just in-frame clones and leaves some out. The sample comprises 200,000 to 250,000 clones, 14% of which are singletons, and approximately 0.024% rests with the top ten. The sequencing sample was made of naive CD4+ T cells from blood. The source is a woman in her forties in good health.

This clone was counted a few times. The rearrangement joins TRBV7-2 to TRBJ2-7; 11 bases align to TRBD1. The V gene's germline CDR1 is SGHTA and CDR2 FQGNSA. J gave up 2 bases and V 3 bases, and 3 bases lay outside the gene matches. The CDR3 length is 15 residues. CDR3 in amino acids: CASSLGTGGPYEQYF. CDR3 nucleotide sequence: TGTGCCAGCAGCTTGGGGACAGGGGGTCCCTACGAGCAGTACTTC. The complete variable domain, with remaining parts taken from reference TRBV7-2 and TRBJ2-7, reads GAGVSQSPSNKVTEKGKDVELRCDPISGHTALYWYRQSLGQGLEFLIYFQGNSAPDKSGLPSDRFSAERTGGSVSTLTIQRTQQEDSAVYLCASSLGTGGPYEQYFGPGTRLTVT.

This clone was observed a handful of times. The CDR3 loop is CASSTRQGHAYEQYF. In DNA, the CDR3 is TGTGCCAGCAGCACGCGACAGGGCCACGCCTACGAGCAGTACTTC. V gene TRBV7-7 combines with J gene TRBJ2-7, with TRBD1 matching 7 bases. CDR3 length: 15 amino acids. From germline, CDR1 is SSHAT and CDR2 FNYEAQ (reference sequence). Losses at the gene ends were 5 bases for V and 2 bases for J; bases not matched to a gene: 9.

The V call is TRBV7-2, the J call TRBJ2-2; D ambiguous. V was shortened by 4 bases and J by 5 bases, with 14 bases between the two germline ends. The CDR3 is 15 residues long. Germline V gene lookup returns CDR1 SGHTA and CDR2 FQGNSA. The CDR3 nucleotides are TGTGCCAGCAGCTACGCTCGGGTTGGGACCGGGGAGCTGTTTTTT. This sequence encodes CASSYARVGTGELFF. The complete variable domain, with remaining parts taken from reference TRBV7-2 and TRBJ2-2, reads GAGVSQSPSNKVTEKGKDVELRCDPISGHTALYWYRQSLGQGLEFLIYFQGNSAPDKSGLPSDRFSAERTGGSVSTLTIQRTQQEDSAVYLCASSYARVGTGELFFGEGSRLTVL.

CDR3 sequence (DNA): TGTGCCAGCAGCTACGGACTAGCGGGGGGCATTCACTACGAGCAGTACTTC. Amino acids: CASSYGLAGGIHYEQYF. The chain employs TRBV7-9 and TRBJ2-7; the match to TRBD2 covers 14 bases. Trimming at V came to 4 bases and at J to 3 bases, leaving 8 bases not matched to a gene. Germline V lookup: CDR1 SEHNR, CDR2 FQNEAQ (reference sequence). This CDR3 has 17 amino acids. Full variable domain (outside the CDR3, taken from reference TRBV7-9 and TRBJ2-7): DTGVSQNPRHKITKRGQNVTFRCDPISEHNRLYWYRQTLGQGPEFLTYFQNEAQLEKSRLLSDRFSAERPKGSFSTLEIQRTEQGDSAMYLCASSYGLAGGIHYEQYFGPGTRLTVT.

The chain combines TRBV4-3 with TRBJ1-1; no definite D call. Germline V gene sequence: CDR1 LGHNA, CDR2 YSLEER. Trimming left V 1 base short and J 1 base short, with 16 bases between. This CDR3 is built from 17 residues. The CDR3 sequence is CASSQGETREWNTEAFF. The CDR3 coding sequence is TGCGCCAGCAGCCAAGGGGAGACACGGGAGTGGAACACTGAAGCTTTCTTT.

This clone came up a few times. The chain carries TRBV11-2 and TRBJ1-1, with TRBD1 as a possible D gene (6 bases). The germline CDR1 and CDR2 sequences are SGHAT and FQNNGV. There are 15 residues in the CDR3. The V end lost 2 bases, the J end lost 1 base, and 11 bases lay between the germline ends. The CDR3 sequence: CASSLSTGTNTEAFF. The CDR3 region has the DNA TGTGCCAGCAGCTTAAGTACAGGGACGAACACTGAAGCTTTCTTT. The full variable domain, completed using reference TRBV11-2 and TRBJ1-1, is EAGVAQSPRYKIIEKRQSVAFWCNPISGHATLYWYQQILGQGPKLLIQFQNNGVVDDSQLPKDRFSAERLKGVDSTLKIQPAKLEDSAVYLCASSLSTGTNTEAFFGQGTRLTVV.